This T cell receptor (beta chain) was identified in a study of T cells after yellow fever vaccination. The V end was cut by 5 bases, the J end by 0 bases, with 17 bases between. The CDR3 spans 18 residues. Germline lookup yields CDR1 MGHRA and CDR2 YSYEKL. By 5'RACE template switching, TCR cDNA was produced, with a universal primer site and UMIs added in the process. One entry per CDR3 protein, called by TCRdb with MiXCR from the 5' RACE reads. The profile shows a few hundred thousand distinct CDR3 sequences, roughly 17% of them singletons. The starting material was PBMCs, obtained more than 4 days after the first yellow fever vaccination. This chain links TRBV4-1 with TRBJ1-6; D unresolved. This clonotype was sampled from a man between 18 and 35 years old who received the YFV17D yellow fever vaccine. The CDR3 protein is CASSGNFLGSSYNSPLHF. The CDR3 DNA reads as TGCGCCAGCAGCGGGAATTTCTTGGGAAGCTCCTATAATTCACCCCTCCACTTT.